Listed below are T cell receptor beta chains from one sample, sequenced in a study of neurological immune-mediated disorders. MiXCR, applied by TCRdb to the 5' RACE reads, yields one record per CDR3 protein. The sample lists under 60,000 distinct CDR3 sequences, roughly 23% seen once, with 20% to 25% in the top ten. Sequencing was done on a sample of PBMCs. These receptors all stem from a woman aged 70-85 years in good health. Each CDR3 is given with its conserved first and last residue. The order of the fields is V gene, D gene, J gene, CDR3 protein. A D gene is named only where the DNA matches it firmly.

TRBV18,.,TRBJ2-3,CASSPPTVDTQYF
TRBV5-1,.,TRBJ2-3,CASSLNPGADTQYF
TRBV7-8,TRBD2,TRBJ2-3,CASSPRLAEADTQYF
TRBV21-1,.,TRBJ2-1,CASRRTSGSNEQFF
TRBV15,.,TRBJ2-7,CATSRVGTGRGYEQYF
TRBV10-3,TRBD1,TRBJ2-1,CAISPGQVTYNEQFF
TRBV6-6,.,TRBJ1-5,CASKDTNQPQHF
TRBV6-2/TRBV6-3,TRBD2,TRBJ2-1,CASRSLTGLAGEEQFF
TRBV9,.,TRBJ1-1,CASSVGGSNTEAFF
TRBV5-1,.,TRBJ2-2,CASSLDGPNTGELFF
TRBV3-1,TRBD1,TRBJ2-7,CASSQLFGTGERDEQYF
TRBV7-2,TRBD2,TRBJ2-1,CASSLGAGLAYNEQFF
TRBV3-1,.,TRBJ1-6,CASSQLERPLHF
TRBV12-3/TRBV12-4,TRBD1,TRBJ2-1,CASSLGFGTGAENEQFF
TRBV24-1,TRBD1,TRBJ2-1,CATGTGAYNEQFF
TRBV20-1,TRBD2,TRBJ2-3,CSAQILAGGPSTDTQYF
TRBV5-6,.,TRBJ2-5,CASSLLPDSPQETQYF
TRBV29-1,.,TRBJ1-4,CSVSRSYNEKLFF
TRBV7-2,TRBD1,TRBJ2-3,CASSPGQGALAGASPGVTQYF
TRBV12-3/TRBV12-4,TRBD1,TRBJ1-2,CASRPTGGVYGYTF
TRBV7-2,.,TRBJ1-2,CASSFGGWNRVGYTF
TRBV10-3,TRBD1,TRBJ2-7,CASTPTGQGLYEQYF
TRBV28,.,TRBJ1-1,CASVDSIKRGEAFF
TRBV18,.,TRBJ2-3,CASSPGTSDTQYF
TRBV10-3,TRBD1,TRBJ2-7,CAISSRQGEVYEQYF
TRBV5-1,.,TRBJ2-2,CASSSALSLDTGELFF
TRBV28,.,TRBJ1-3,CASSFPGHSGNTIYF
TRBV7-9,TRBD2,TRBJ2-2,CASTLAGRTGELFF
TRBV7-8,.,TRBJ2-7,CASSLGGRGTYEQYF
TRBV3-1,.,TRBJ2-5,CASSQELATAYQETQYF
TRBV5-1,TRBD2,TRBJ2-2,CASSEVLAGDGELFF
TRBV28,TRBD1,TRBJ1-1,CASSRGEEAFF
TRBV5-1,.,TRBJ2-7,CASSLEGSYEQYF
TRBV28,.,TRBJ2-3,CASRTPWGQVDTQYF
TRBV5-1,.,TRBJ2-7,CATNPGGTGDEQYF
TRBV3-1,.,TRBJ2-3,CASNQFLVGDTQYF
TRBV5-4,.,TRBJ2-5,CASSLGPRQRWETQYF
TRBV18,TRBD1,TRBJ1-4,CASSPQQGANNEKLFF
TRBV20-1,.,TRBJ2-5,CSARDLGSQETQYF
TRBV7-2,TRBD1,TRBJ2-7,CASSFDSGTGNYEQYF
TRBV11-1,.,TRBJ1-1,CASSYLREPNTEAFF
TRBV5-1,.,TRBJ2-1,CASSFTRDEQFF